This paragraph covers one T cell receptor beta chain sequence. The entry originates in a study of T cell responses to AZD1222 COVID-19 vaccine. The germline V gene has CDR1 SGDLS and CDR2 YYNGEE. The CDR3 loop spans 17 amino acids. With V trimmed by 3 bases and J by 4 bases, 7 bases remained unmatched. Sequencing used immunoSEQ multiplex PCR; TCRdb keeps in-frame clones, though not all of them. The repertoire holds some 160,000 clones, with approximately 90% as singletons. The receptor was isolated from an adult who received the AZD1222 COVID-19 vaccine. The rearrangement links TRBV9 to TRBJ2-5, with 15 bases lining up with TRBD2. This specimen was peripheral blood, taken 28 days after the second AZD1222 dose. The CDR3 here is CASSEGLAGGVPETQYF. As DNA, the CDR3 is TGTGCCAGCAGCGAGGGACTAGCGGGAGGAGTCCCAGAGACCCAGTACTTC.